These 29 T cell receptor beta chains were all obtained from the same sample, sequenced in a study of T cells in Graves' hyperthyroidism and ophthalmopathy. TCR beta CDR3 regions were amplified from RNA. A first-round RT-PCR of the TCR CDR3 used the HTBI primer set. TCRdb processed the multiplex PCR reads anew with MiXCR; each CDR3 protein has one entry. The sample lists roughly 500,000 distinct CDR3 sequences, around 45% occurring once. Sequenced: peripheral blood or thyroid tissue (not recorded which). The source of these receptors is an adult woman with Graves' disease, either hyperthyroidism or ophthalmopathy (not recorded which).

This clonotype is classed as medium-sized. The gene calls are TRBV28 and TRBJ2-7, with 11 bases that match TRBD2. The germline CDR1 and CDR2 sequences are MDHEN and SYDVKM. V dropped 4 bases and J dropped 3; count of bases not matched to a gene: 8. This CDR3 spans 16 amino acids. CDR3 DNA sequence: TGTGCCAGCAGTTCCCGAATAGCGGGAGGGGTCTACGAGCAGTACTTC. Protein: CASSSRIAGGVYEQYF. The variable domain in full, completed from reference TRBV28 and TRBJ2-7, reads DVKVTQSSRYLVKRTGEKVFLECVQDMDHENMFWYRQDPGLGLRLIYFSYDVKMKEKGDIPEGYSVSREKKERFSLILESASTNQTSMYLCASSSRIAGGVYEQYFGPGTRLTVT.

This clonotype has ten or more counts. The chain employs TRBV14 and TRBJ2-7, with D hard to call. The CDR3 has 14 amino acids. Germline CDR1 SGHDN, CDR2 FVKESK. Trimming took off 5 bases at V and 4 bases at J, with 15 bases between the two ends. CDR3 DNA sequence: TGTGCCAGCAGCTACGCAGCAGAAGGGTACGAGCAGTACTTC. Protein: CASSYAAEGYEQYF.

The CDR3 is CARQGPWSGFF. The CDR3 DNA reads as TGTGCCAGACAGGGGCCATGGTCGGGATTTTTT. The chain joins TRBV2 to TRBJ1-4, with 7 bases that match TRBD1. V lost 9 bases to trimming and J lost 17 bases; unmatched junction nucleotides: 12. The CDR3 is 11 amino acids. CDR1 and CDR2 from the germline V gene are SNHLY and FYNNEI.

In regard to this clonotype: In this CDR3 the conserved last residue, phenylalanine or tryptophan, is missing, so a read error is likely. The DNA is omitted, as the CDR3 cannot be located on it reliably, and the CDR3 follows TCRdb's listing. This chain links TRBV2 with TRBJ1-4; the D call of TRBD1 is as the table states it, not checked on the DNA. Both ends counted, the CDR3 spans 8 residues. Germline V gene data show CDR1 as SNHLY and CDR2 as FYNNEI. The CDR3 region is CASSNGGY.

This clonotype was detected a few times. One junction end does not reproduce the germline sequence, and a read error may be involved. This chain joins TRBV20-1 and TRBJ2-5; 10 bases are shared with TRBD1. The CDR3 consists of 10 residues. Germline V gene sequence: CDR1 DFQATT, CDR2 SNEGSKA (reference sequence). The CDR3 spells CSARHGTGVF. DNA for the CDR3: TGCAGTGCTAGGCATGGGACAGGGGTCTTC.

On this clonotype itself: A much more abundant neighbour one base away suggests this may be a read error. This sequence joins TRBV2 and TRBJ2-2; D gene uncertain. The CDR3 runs to 15 residues. Trimming cost V 8 bases and J 4 bases, with 17 bases left between them. Germline V CDR1 and CDR2: SNHLY, FYNNEI. CDR3 protein: CASGVSGSITGELFF. The CDR3, as DNA: TGTGCCAGCGGCGTATCTGGGTCTATCACCGGGGAGCTGTTTTTT.

This clonotype showed up many times. The chain carries TRBV5-6 and TRBJ2-2, with 7 bases lining up with TRBD2. CDR1 and CDR2 from the germline V gene are SGHDT and YYEEEE. The CDR3 spans 13 residues. The V gene end was trimmed by 1 base and the J gene end by 7 bases; junction bases not matched to a gene: 1. The DNA of the CDR3 is TGTGCCAGCAGCTTGTTAGCGGGCGGGGAGCTGTTTTTT. Protein product: CASSLLAGGELFF. Variable domain in full (rest from reference TRBV5-6 and TRBJ2-2): DAGVTQSPTHLIKTRGQQVTLRCSPKSGHDTVSWYQQALGQGPQFIFQYYEEEERQRGNFPDRFSGHQFPNYSSELNVNALLLGDSALYLCASSLLAGGELFFGEGSRLTVL.

This clonotype appeared many times. This chain connects TRBV27 to TRBJ2-7; D might be TRBD2 (5 bases). CDR1 MNHEY and CDR2 SMNVEV come from the germline V gene (reference sequence). V was shortened by 4 bases and J by 1 base, with 11 bases between the two germline ends. The CDR3 runs to 14 residues. For the CDR3, the DNA is TGTGCCAGCAGTTCTCATCGGGAATCCTACGAGCAGTACTTC. Amino acid sequence: CASSSHRESYEQYF.

This clonotype has only one observation. The gene calls are TRBV9 and TRBJ2-5; D is perhaps TRBD1 or TRBD2 (5 bases each). Germline lookup yields CDR1 SGDLS and CDR2 YYNGEE. This CDR3 spans 13 amino acids. In DNA form, the CDR3 reads TGTGCTAGAGGGGCCAGAGAGACAGAGACCCAGTACTTC. Translation: CARGARETETQYF. Full variable domain (rest looked up from reference TRBV9 and TRBJ2-5): DSGVTQTPKHLITATGQRVTLRCSPRSGDLSVYWYQQSLDQGLQFLIQYYNGEERAKGNILERFSAQQFPDLHSELNLSSLELGDSALYFCARGARETETQYFGPGTRLLVL.

This CDR3 is CASRSTGKSYEQYF. The CDR3 bases are TGTGCCAGCAGGTCGACAGGGAAATCCTACGAGCAGTACTTC. The chain links TRBV7-2 to TRBJ2-7; TRBD1 matches at 7 bases. CDR1 and CDR2 (germline): SGHTA, FQGNSA. V gave up 6 bases and J gave up 1 base; unmatched junction bases: 6. The CDR3 totals 14 residues.

Only a few counts were recorded for this clonotype. The chain is built from TRBV28 and TRBJ2-7; D unresolved. The CDR3 is 10 residues long. Per germline, CDR1 MDHEN and CDR2 SYDVKM. The CDR3 region is CVNSSYEQYF. The CDR3 coding sequence is TGTGTTAACAGCTCCTACGAGCAGTACTTC.

The sample holds a few counts of this clonotype. The chain combines TRBV25-1 with TRBJ1-1; D uncertain. Trimming pared 7 bases from V and 1 base from J, leaving 16 bases between. Germline V lookup: CDR1 MGHDK, CDR2 SYGVNS. This CDR3 is 15 amino acids long. CDR3 DNA sequence: TGTGCCAGCAAGCCCCTTGGGGAGGCGAACACTGAAGCTTTCTTT. Protein sequence: CASKPLGEANTEAFF.

Worth noting for this clonotype: One base away lies a much larger clone, so this may be a sequencing read error. V usage is TRBV4-1 and J usage is TRBJ1-4; D gene uncertain. V was pared by 4 bases and J by 8 bases, with 8 bases between. The CDR3 contains 12 residues. Germline values: CDR1 MGHRA, CDR2 YSYEKL. The CDR3 DNA reads as TGCGCCAGCAGCCGGGCTGAAGAAAAACTGTTTTTT. This codes for CASSRAEEKLFF.

The genes are TRBV29-1 and TRBJ2-5; D is unresolved. CDR3 length: 11 residues. The germline gives CDR1 SQVTM, CDR2 ANQGSEA. Deletions cut 8 bases from V and 5 bases from J, with 12 bases between. This CDR3 reads CSTGPAETQYF. In DNA, the CDR3 is TGCAGCACGGGCCCTGCGGAGACCCAGTACTTC. Variable domain in full (rest from reference TRBV29-1 and TRBJ2-5): SAVISQKPSRDICQRGTSLTIQCQVDSQVTMMFWYRQQPGQSLTLIATANQGSEATYESGFVIDKFPISRPNLTFSTLTVSNMSPEDSSIYLCSTGPAETQYFGPGTRLLVL.

The chain links TRBV5-1 to TRBJ2-7; D unclear. The end of the DNA is better explained by TRBJ2-5, so the J call may be wrong. Germline CDR1 SGHRS, CDR2 YFSETQ. This CDR3 has 14 amino acids. The CDR3 is CASSFGPDQETQYF. DNA for the CDR3: TGCGCCAGCAGCTTTGGGCCAGACCAAGAGACCCAGTACTTC.

This clonotype has just a few counts. J is TRBJ2-3 and V is TRBV7-2; no reliable D call. Germline CDR1 SGHTA, CDR2 FQGNSA. This CDR3 region has 16 residues. The V end was cut by 1 base, the J end by 3 bases, with 14 bases between. The DNA for the CDR3 is TGTGCCAGCAGCTTAGGGGCCTCTCCGAGAACAGATACGCAGTATTTT. Its translation is CASSLGASPRTDTQYF.

The sample holds many counts of this clonotype. J is TRBJ1-1 and V is TRBV13; a weak D match, TRBD1 (5 bases). This CDR3 region has 18 residues. Per germline, CDR1 PRHDT and CDR2 FYEKMQ (reference sequence). Trimming removed 4 bases at V and 0 bases at J, with 21 bases between. CDR3 in DNA: TGTGCCAGCAGCTACTCCTCAGGGTTCAAGATCTTGAACACTGAAGCTTTCTTT. This encodes CASSYSSGFKILNTEAFF.

This clonotype appeared once. The genes are TRBV19 and TRBJ2-6; D gene ambiguous. CDR1 is LNHDA, CDR2 SQIVND, per germline (reference sequence). Between the trimmed V and J ends, which lost 9 bases and 4 bases, there was a span of 13 bases. There are 14 residues in the CDR3. CDR3 residues: CARVGDSGANVLTF. DNA of the CDR3: TGTGCCAGGGTGGGCGATTCGGGGGCCAACGTCCTGACTTTC.

The chain joins TRBV7-2 to TRBJ2-3; D perhaps matches TRBD2 (5 bases). CDR1 and CDR2 (germline): SGHTA, FQGNSA. V gave up 6 bases and J gave up 6 bases, with 7 bases separating them. The CDR3 contains 11 residues. CDR3 amino acids: CASRWEDTQYF. CDR3 DNA sequence: TGTGCCAGCAGGTGGGAGGATACGCAGTATTTT.

The rearrangement uses TRBV15 and TRBJ2-2; weak D call: TRBD1 (6 bases). Trimming removed 3 bases from V and 7 bases from J, with 18 bases in between. CDR1 and CDR2 from the germline V gene are LNHNV and YYDKDF (reference sequence). The CDR3 totals 16 residues. CDR3 in amino acids: CATSSLSMADSGELFF. The CDR3 DNA reads TGTGCCACCAGCAGCTTATCGATGGCGGACAGCGGGGAGCTGTTTTTT.

This clonotype appeared many times. V is TRBV7-9 and J is TRBJ1-2; weak D call: TRBD1 (6 bases). Germline V gene lookup returns CDR1 SEHNR and CDR2 FQNEAQ (reference sequence). The CDR3 consists of 13 residues. V shed 5 bases and J shed 8 bases, with 15 bases lying between them. CDR3 amino acids: CASSTSGVFGYTF. CDR3 nucleotides: TGTGCCAGCAGCACGTCAGGGGTGTTCGGCTACACCTTC.

The chain recombines TRBV7-2 with TRBJ2-5; 8 bases fit TRBD2. J gave up 6 bases and V 6 bases, and 9 bases lay outside the gene matches. The CDR3 has 14 residues. From germline, CDR1 is SGHTA and CDR2 FQGNSA. The CDR3 loop is CASRFGTSWKTQYF. Written as DNA, the CDR3 is TGTGCCAGCAGGTTCGGGACTAGTTGGAAGACCCAGTACTTC. Supplemented by reference TRBV7-2 and TRBJ2-5, the full variable domain reads GAGVSQSPSNKVTEKGKDVELRCDPISGHTALYWYRQSLGQGLEFLIYFQGNSAPDKSGLPSDRFSAERTGGSVSTLTIQRTQQEDSAVYLCASRFGTSWKTQYFGPGTRLLVL.

Comment on this clonotype: Compared with germline, one end of the junction differs, possibly owing to a read error. This chain joins TRBV2 and TRBJ1-1; D perhaps matches TRBD1 (5 bases). Germline V lookup: CDR1 SNHLY, CDR2 FYNNEI. This CDR3 contains 16 residues. The CDR3 DNA reads as TGTGCCAGCAGTGAGGGACCCCGGGATCTGAACGCTGAAGCTTCCTTT. It specifies CASSEGPRDLNAEASF.

The chain recombines TRBV7-9 with TRBJ2-7, with D unclear. The CDR3 extends over 13 amino acids. Trimming took off 1 base at V and 3 bases at J, with 7 bases between the two ends. Germline loops: CDR1 SEHNR, CDR2 FQNEAQ (reference sequence). CDR3 bases: TGTGCCAGCAGCTTAGAGTTTCGCTACGAGCAGTACTTC. Protein: CASSLEFRYEQYF.

V gene TRBV7-8 combines with J gene TRBJ1-6; D not certain. The CDR3 length is 14 residues. Germline V gene lookup returns CDR1 SGHVS and CDR2 FQNEAQ. Trimming removed 6 bases at V and 9 bases at J, with 15 bases between. CDR3 DNA sequence: TGTGCCAGCAGTTCCGGACGAATGGGTTCACCCCTCCACTTT. Translating gives CASSSGRMGSPLHF.

There are a few counts of this clonotype. This chain's CDR3 is CASSSGTPADTEAFF. Here the CDR3 DNA reads TGTGCCAGCAGTTCCGGGACGCCGGCAGACACTGAAGCTTTCTTT. This chain joins TRBV7-2 and TRBJ1-1, with D perhaps TRBD1 (5 bases). The CDR3 loop spans 15 amino acids. Germline V gives CDR1 SGHTA, CDR2 FQGNSA. V lost 6 bases and J lost 3, with 17 bases in between.

This clonotype was recorded at least ten times. The V and J genes are TRBV6-5 and TRBJ1-5; possible D gene TRBD1, 6 bases. There are 15 residues in the CDR3. Trimming removed 6 bases from V and 5 bases from J, with 17 bases in between. Per germline, CDR1 MNHEY and CDR2 SVGAGI. The CDR3: CASSPYRDTYQPQHF. Written as DNA, the CDR3 is TGTGCCAGCAGCCCCTACCGGGACACTTATCAGCCCCAGCATTTT.

Concerning this clonotype: A much larger clone lies one base from this, so it may be a read error. The genes are TRBV5-5 and TRBJ2-7; possible D gene TRBD2, 6 bases. The CDR3 consists of 13 residues. V lost 4 bases, J lost 7 bases, and 15 bases lay in between. The germline CDR1 and CDR2 sequences are SGHKS and YYEKEE (reference sequence). CDR3 residues: CASSPPGVREQYF. CDR3 bases: TGTGCCAGCAGCCCGCCGGGGGTTCGAGAGCAGTACTTC.

At least ten counts were recorded for this clonotype. The rearrangement joins TRBV5-1 to TRBJ2-7; 10 bases fit TRBD1. J lost 2 bases, V lost 2 bases, and 4 bases had no gene match. The CDR3 contains 15 residues. From germline, CDR1 is SGHRS and CDR2 YFSETQ. Here the CDR3 reads CASSLGTGVTYEQYF. CDR3 DNA: TGCGCCAGCAGCTTAGGGACAGGGGTCACCTACGAGCAGTACTTC.